The source of this T cell receptor (beta chain) is a study of T cells in localized non-small cell lung cancer. Notes on the study in general: Prolonged overall survival went with higher T cell density in the blood. Among the tissues sampled, uninvolved adjacent lung had the highest T cell clonality, above tumor. Sequencing involved a lone tumor region, leaving heterogeneity possible. Appearance in adjacent lung was seen for a median around 60 of the top 100 tumor clones.

Notes on this clone: The antigen remains undetermined.

This CDR3 comprises 16 residues. Per the germline V gene, CDR1 is MNHNY and CDR2 is SVGAGI (reference sequence). Trimming removed 6 bases from V and 6 bases from J; junction bases left unmatched: 11. Data came from immunoSEQ multiplex PCR; TCRdb stores just in-frame clones and leaves some out. The sample has 25,000 to 30,000 clones, over 80% seen once. V gene TRBV6-6 combines with J gene TRBJ2-2, with TRBD1 matching 9 bases. The sample was peripheral blood, taken before any cancer treatment. This TCR came from a male donor aged 60 or over with stage I lung adenocarcinoma. The CDR3 DNA follows: TGTGCCAGCAGGGGGACGGACAGGGGTAATGCCGGGGAGCTGTTTTTT. Translated: CASRGTDRGNAGELFF.